Following are 2 T cell receptor beta chains from one sample sequenced in a study of monozygotic twins with inflammatory bowel disease. TCRdb re-called the 5' RACE reads; every CDR3 protein appears as one record, without DNA. This sample lists a few hundred thousand distinct CDR3 sequences; its ten largest clones have roughly 1.5%. The sequenced sample consisted of blood. These receptors came from a human donor with ulcerative colitis or Crohn's disease, or a healthy co-twin of an affected twin (not recorded which).

The chain is built from TRBV20-1 and TRBJ2-7; TCRdb names TRBD1, which stays unverified in the absence of DNA. The CDR3 consists of 16 residues. Germline-derived CDR1 and CDR2 are DFQATT and SNEGSKA (reference sequence). The CDR3 spells CSAAGSTAGVSYEQYF.

V gene TRBV23-1 combines with J gene TRBJ2-2; TCRdb outputs TRBD1, but without DNA this stays unchecked. TRBV23-1 is annotated as an ORF whose role is uncertain. The CDR3 consists of 16 residues. The CDR3: CASSQALDRDTGELFF.